What follows describes a single TCR beta chain. What it binds is unknown. Assay used: immunoSEQ multiplex PCR; TCRdb lists only in-frame clones, some missing. The sample shows 15,000 or so clones, 85% to 90% of them seen only once. Stated time point: pre-treatment baseline. The CDR3 totals 15 residues. Germline V gene data show CDR1 as SGHTA and CDR2 as FQGTGA. V lost 3 bases and J 0 bases, leaving 10 bases between the germline ends. This sample was included in a study of blood T cell dynamics during melanoma immunotherapy. General observations from the study: Unlike progressors, later disease-control patients had W3 repertoires gaining clonality or diversity. Clones driving repertoire changes may be melanoma-specific or general immune activation.

The chain recombines TRBV7-3 with TRBJ2-3, with TRBD1 as a possible D gene (6 bases). The sequencing here drew on blood, taken from a patient treated with checkpoint blockade. The sequence was obtained from a human donor with melanoma. The CDR3 loop reads CASSFGGLSTDTQYF. DNA of the CDR3: TGTGCCAGCAGCTTTGGGGGCCTTAGCACAGATACGCAGTATTTT.